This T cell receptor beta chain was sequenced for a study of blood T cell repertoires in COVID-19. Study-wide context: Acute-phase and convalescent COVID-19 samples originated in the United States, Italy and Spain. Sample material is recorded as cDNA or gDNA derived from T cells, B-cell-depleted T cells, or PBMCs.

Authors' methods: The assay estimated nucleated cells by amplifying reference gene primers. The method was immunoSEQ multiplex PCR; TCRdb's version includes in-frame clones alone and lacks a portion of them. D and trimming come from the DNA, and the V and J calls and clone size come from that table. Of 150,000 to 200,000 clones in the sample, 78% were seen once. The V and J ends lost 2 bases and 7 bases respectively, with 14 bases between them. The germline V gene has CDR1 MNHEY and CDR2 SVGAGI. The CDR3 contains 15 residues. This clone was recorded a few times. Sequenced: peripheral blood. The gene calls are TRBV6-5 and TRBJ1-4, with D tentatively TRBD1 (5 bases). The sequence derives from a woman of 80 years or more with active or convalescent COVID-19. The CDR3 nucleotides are TGTGCCAGCAGTTACAGATGGCAGGGCGGTGAAAAACTGTTTTTT. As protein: CASSYRWQGGEKLFF.